The following is a T cell receptor beta chain sequence with its context. With sequencing, the targeted depth ranged from 1 in 200,000 to 1 in 1 million T cells. Generated by immunoSEQ multiplex PCR, the TCRdb table keeps only in-frame clones and is missing some. The repertoire has some 160,000 clones, 81% of them found once; the top ten carry roughly 1.9%. This record belongs to a study of cytotoxic CD8 clonotypes in ibrutinib-treated CLL. Background on the study: 11 relapsed/refractory, some 14 treatment-naive; under 18 IGHV unmutated. Investigators reported roughly 24 partial and 2 complete responses; after median roughly 65 months, about 15 patients remained remitted and about 12 progressed.

In germline, CDR1 is KGHSH, CDR2 LQKENI. Trimming cost V 3 bases and J 8 bases, with 13 bases left between them. This CDR3 has 13 amino acids. The source material was PBMCs, sampled after 12 months of ibrutinib treatment. This sequence originates from a human donor with chronic lymphocytic leukemia. V is TRBV18 and J is TRBJ1-2; the D gene is possibly TRBD1 (6 bases). The CDR3 loop is CASSPRAGEGYTF. CDR3 DNA sequence: TGTGCCAGCTCACCGAGGGCAGGGGAGGGCTACACCTTC.